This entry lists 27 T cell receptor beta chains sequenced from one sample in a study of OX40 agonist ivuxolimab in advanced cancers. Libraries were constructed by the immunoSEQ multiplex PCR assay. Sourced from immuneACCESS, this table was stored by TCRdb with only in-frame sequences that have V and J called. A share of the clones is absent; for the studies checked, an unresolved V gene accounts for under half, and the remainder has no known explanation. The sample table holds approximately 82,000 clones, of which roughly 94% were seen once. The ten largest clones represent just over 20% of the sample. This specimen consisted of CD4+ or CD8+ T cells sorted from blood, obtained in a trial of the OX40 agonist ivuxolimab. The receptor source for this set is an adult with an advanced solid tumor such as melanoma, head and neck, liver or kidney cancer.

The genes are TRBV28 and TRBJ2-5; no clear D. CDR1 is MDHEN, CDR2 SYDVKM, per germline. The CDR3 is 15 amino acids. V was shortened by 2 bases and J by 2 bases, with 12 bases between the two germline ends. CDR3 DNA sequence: TGTGCCAGCAGTTTAGGGTCAGGTGAGCAAGAGACCCAGTACTTC. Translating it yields CASSLGSGEQETQYF.

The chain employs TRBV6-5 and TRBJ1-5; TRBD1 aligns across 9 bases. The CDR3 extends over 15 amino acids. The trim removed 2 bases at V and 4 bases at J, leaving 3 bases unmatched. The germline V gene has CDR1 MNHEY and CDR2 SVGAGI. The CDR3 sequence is CASSYGGQGNQPQHF. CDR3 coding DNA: TGTGCCAGCAGTTACGGGGGACAGGGAAATCAGCCCCAGCATTTT.

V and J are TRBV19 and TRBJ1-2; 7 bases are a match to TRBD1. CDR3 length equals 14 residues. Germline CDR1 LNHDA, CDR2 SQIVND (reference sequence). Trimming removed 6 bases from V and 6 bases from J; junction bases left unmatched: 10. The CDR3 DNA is TGTGCCAGTAGCACCAGGGACAGAGCGGATGGCTACACCTTC. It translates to CASSTRDRADGYTF.

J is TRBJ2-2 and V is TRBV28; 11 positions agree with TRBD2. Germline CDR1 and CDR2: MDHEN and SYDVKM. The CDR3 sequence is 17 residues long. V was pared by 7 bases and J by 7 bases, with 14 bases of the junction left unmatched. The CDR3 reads CASTELAGEVVDGELFF. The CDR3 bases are TGTGCCAGCACGGAACTAGCGGGAGAGGTGGTGGACGGGGAGCTGTTTTTT.

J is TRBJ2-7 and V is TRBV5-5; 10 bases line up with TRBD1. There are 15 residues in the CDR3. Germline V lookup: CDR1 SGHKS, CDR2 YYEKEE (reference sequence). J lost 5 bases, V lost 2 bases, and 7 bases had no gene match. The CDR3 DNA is TGTGCCAGCAGCTTCCGGGACAGGGGTCAGGACGAGCAGTACTTC. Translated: CASSFRDRGQDEQYF.

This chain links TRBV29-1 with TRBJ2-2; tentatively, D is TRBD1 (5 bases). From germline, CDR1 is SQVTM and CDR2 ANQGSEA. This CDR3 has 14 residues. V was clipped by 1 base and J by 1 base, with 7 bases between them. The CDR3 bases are TGCAGCGTTGAAGGAGACAGGAACACCGGGGAGCTGTTTTTT. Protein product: CSVEGDRNTGELFF.

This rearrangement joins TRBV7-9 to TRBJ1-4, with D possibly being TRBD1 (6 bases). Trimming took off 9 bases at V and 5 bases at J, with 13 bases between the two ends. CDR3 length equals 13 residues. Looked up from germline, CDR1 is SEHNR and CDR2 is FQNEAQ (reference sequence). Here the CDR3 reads CASLDRFNEKLFF. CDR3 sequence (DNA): TGTGCCAGTCTCGACAGGTTCAATGAAAAACTGTTTTTT.

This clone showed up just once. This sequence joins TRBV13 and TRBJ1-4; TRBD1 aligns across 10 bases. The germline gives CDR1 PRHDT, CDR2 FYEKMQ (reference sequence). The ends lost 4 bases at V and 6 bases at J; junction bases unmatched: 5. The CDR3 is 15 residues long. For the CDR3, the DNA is TGTGCCAGCAGCTCGGCGGGGACAGGGGATGAAAAACTGTTTTTT. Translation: CASSSAGTGDEKLFF.

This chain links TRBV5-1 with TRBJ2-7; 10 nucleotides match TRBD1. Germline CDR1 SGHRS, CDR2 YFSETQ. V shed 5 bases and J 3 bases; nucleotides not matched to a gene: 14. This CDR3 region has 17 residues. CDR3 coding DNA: TGCGCCAGCAGTCCTTGGACAGGGGGTTCCGTTGGCTACGAGCAGTACTTC. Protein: CASSPWTGGSVGYEQYF.

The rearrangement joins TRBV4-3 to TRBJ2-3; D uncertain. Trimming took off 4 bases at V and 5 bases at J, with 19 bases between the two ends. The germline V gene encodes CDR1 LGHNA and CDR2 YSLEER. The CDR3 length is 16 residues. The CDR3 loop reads CASSPRGLTSGDTQYF. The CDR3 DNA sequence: TGCGCCAGCAGCCCAAGAGGTCTAACCTCGGGAGATACGCAGTATTTT.

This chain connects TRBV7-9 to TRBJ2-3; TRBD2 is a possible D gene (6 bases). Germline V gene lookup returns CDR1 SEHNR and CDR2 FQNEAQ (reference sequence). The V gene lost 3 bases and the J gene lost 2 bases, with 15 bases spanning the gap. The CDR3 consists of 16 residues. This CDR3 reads CASSLARGGNTDTQYF. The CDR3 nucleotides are TGTGCCAGCAGCTTGGCTAGGGGCGGGAACACAGATACGCAGTATTTT.

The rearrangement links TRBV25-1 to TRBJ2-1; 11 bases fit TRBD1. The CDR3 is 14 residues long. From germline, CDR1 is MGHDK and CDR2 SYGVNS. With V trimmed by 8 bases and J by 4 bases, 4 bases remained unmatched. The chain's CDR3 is CASSDRGPYNEQFF. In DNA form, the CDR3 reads TGTGCCAGCTCGGACAGGGGGCCTTACAATGAGCAGTTCTTC. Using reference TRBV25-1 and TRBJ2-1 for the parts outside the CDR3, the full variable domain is EADIYQTPRYLVIGTGKKITLECSQTMGHDKMYWYQQDPGMELHLIHYSYGVNSTEKGDLSSESTVSRIRTEHFPLTLESARPSHTSQYLCASSDRGPYNEQFFGPGTRLTVL.

CDR3 DNA: TGTGCCAGTAGTAGGGGGAGCGAAAAACTGTTTTTT. Amino acid sequence: CASSRGSEKLFF. The gene calls are TRBV19 and TRBJ1-4; D possibly corresponds to TRBD1 (5 bases). CDR3 length: 12 residues. With 4 bases removed from V and 8 bases from J, the gap between germline ends came to 8 bases. Germline V gives CDR1 LNHDA, CDR2 SQIVND (reference sequence). The whole variable domain, remainder taken from reference TRBV19 and TRBJ1-4, is DGGITQSPKYLFRKEGQNVTLSCEQNLNHDAMYWYRQDPGQGLRLIYYSQIVNDFQKGDIAEGYSVSREKKESFPLTVTSAQKNPTAFYLCASSRGSEKLFFGSGTQLSVL.

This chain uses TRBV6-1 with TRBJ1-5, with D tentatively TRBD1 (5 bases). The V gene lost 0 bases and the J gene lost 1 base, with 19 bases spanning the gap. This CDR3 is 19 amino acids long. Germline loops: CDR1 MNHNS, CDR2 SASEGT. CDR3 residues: CASSEAPLEGKWSNQPQHF. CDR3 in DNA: TGTGCCAGCAGTGAAGCTCCCCTCGAGGGGAAGTGGAGCAATCAGCCCCAGCATTTT.

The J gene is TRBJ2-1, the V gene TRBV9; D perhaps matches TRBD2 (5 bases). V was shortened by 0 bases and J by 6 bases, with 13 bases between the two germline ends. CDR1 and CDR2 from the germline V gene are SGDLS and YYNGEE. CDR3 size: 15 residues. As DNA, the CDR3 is TGTGCCAGCAGCGTAGCCGGGGATTGGCTCAATGAGCAGTTCTTC. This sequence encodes CASSVAGDWLNEQFF.

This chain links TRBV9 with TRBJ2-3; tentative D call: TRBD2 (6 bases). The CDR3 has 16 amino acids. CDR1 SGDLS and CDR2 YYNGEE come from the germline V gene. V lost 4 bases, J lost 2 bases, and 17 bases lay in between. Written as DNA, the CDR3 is TGTGCCAGCAGCCCATTCGGACTAAGACTCACAGATACGCAGTATTTT. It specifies CASSPFGLRLTDTQYF.

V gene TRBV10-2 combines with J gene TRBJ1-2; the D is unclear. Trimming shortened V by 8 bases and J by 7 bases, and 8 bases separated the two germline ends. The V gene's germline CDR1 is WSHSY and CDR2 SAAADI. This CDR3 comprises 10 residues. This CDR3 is CASQVVGYTF. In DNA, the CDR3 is TGCGCCAGCCAAGTTGTTGGCTACACCTTC.

CDR3 in amino acids: CASSVEGLAGGGGANVLTF. The CDR3 DNA sequence: TGTGCCAGCAGCGTAGAGGGACTAGCGGGAGGAGGTGGGGCCAACGTCCTGACTTTC. The chain combines TRBV9 with TRBJ2-6; 15 bases match TRBD2. The CDR3 has 19 residues. V dropped 0 bases and J dropped 3; count of bases not matched to a gene: 4. Germline CDR1 is SGDLS and CDR2 is YYNGEE.

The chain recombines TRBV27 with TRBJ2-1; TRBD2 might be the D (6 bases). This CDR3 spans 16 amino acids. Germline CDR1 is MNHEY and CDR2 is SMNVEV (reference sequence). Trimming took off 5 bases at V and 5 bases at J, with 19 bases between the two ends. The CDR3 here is CASSRGRAGRDNEQFF. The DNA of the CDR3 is TGTGCCAGCAGTCGGGGCCGTGCGGGGAGAGACAATGAGCAGTTCTTC.

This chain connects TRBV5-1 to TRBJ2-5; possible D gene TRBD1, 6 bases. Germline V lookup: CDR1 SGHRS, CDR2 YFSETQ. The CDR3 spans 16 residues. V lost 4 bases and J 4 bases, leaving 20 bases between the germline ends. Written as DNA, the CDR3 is TGCGCCAGCAGCATCCTTCTTTCAGGGGTGGGAGAGACCCAGTACTTC. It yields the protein CASSILLSGVGETQYF.

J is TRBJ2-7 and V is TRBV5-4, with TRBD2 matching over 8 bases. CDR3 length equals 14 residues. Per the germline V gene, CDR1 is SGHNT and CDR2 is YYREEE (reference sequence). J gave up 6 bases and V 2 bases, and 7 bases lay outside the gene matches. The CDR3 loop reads CASSLMLAGGEQYF. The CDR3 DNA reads TGTGCCAGCAGCTTAATGTTGGCGGGAGGCGAGCAGTACTTC.

Here the CDR3 DNA reads TGCGCCAGCACCCATCAGGGGGCCACCTACAATGAGCAGTTCTTC. This sequence encodes CASTHQGATYNEQFF. The rearrangement links TRBV4-1 to TRBJ2-1; 8 bases align to TRBD1. The CDR3 extends over 15 amino acids. In germline, CDR1 is MGHRA, CDR2 YSYEKL. V trimming: 7 bases; J trimming: 2 bases; junction bases outside the gene matches: 7.

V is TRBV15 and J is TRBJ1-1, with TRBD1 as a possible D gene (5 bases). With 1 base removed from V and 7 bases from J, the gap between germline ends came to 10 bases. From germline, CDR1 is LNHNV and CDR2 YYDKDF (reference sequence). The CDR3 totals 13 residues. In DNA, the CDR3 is TGTGCCACCAGCAGAGTACAGGATAATGAAGCTTTCTTT. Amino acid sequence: CATSRVQDNEAFF.

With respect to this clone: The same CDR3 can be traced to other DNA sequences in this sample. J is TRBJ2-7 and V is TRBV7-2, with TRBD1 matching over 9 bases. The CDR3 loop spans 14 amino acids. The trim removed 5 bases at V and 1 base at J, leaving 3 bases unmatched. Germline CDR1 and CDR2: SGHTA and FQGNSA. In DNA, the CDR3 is TGTGCCAGCAGCCCCGGGACAGGGTCCTACGAGCAGTACTTC. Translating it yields CASSPGTGSYEQYF.

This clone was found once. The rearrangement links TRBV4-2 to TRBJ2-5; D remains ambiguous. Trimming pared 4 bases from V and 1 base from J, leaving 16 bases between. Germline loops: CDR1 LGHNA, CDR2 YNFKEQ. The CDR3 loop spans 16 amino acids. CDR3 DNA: TGTGCCAGCAGCCGAACTCTAAAGCTTATCCAAGAGACCCAGTACTTC. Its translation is CASSRTLKLIQETQYF.

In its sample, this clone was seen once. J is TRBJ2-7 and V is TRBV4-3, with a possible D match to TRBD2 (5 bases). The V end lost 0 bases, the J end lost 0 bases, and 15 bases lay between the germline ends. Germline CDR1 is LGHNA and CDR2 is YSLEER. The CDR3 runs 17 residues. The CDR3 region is CASSQESTSGSSYEQYF. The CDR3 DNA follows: TGCGCCAGCAGCCAAGAATCTACAAGCGGTAGCTCCTACGAGCAGTACTTC.

This CDR3 is CASSPPREGAVYEQYF. The CDR3 DNA reads TGTGCCAGCAGCCCGCCAAGGGAGGGGGCGGTCTACGAGCAGTACTTC. The chain combines TRBV7-9 with TRBJ2-7; D may correspond to TRBD1 or TRBD2 (7 bases each). The CDR3 loop spans 16 amino acids. Trimming shortened V by 5 bases and J by 3 bases, and 20 bases separated the two germline ends. In germline, CDR1 is SEHNR, CDR2 FQNEAQ (reference sequence).